The following is a T cell receptor (beta chain) sequence with its context. The same CDR3 also results from other DNA sequences found in this sample. This entry comes from a study of blood T cell repertoires in COVID-19. The wider study: PBMCs, B-cell-depleted T cells, or T cells were the source of the cDNA or gDNA that made up the material.

Original methodology: Estimates of nucleated cell counts were drawn from the amplification of reference gene primers. Sequencing used immunoSEQ multiplex PCR; TCRdb keeps in-frame clones, though not all of them. D and trimming were read from the DNA, whereas the V and J calls and clone size are those reported in that table. The sample has under 250,000 clones; more than 75% are singletons. Germline CDR1 is KGHSH and CDR2 is LQKENI. The CDR3 contains 14 residues. V was clipped by 3 bases and J by 4 bases, with 12 bases between them. The sequenced material came from peripheral blood. The clonotype was recovered from a woman between 65 and 79 years old with COVID-19, enrolled during active disease. The chain links TRBV18 to TRBJ1-2; D is unresolved. As DNA, the CDR3 is TGTGCCAGCTCACCGGAGGGTTTAACCTATGGCTACACCTTC. Translated: CASSPEGLTYGYTF.